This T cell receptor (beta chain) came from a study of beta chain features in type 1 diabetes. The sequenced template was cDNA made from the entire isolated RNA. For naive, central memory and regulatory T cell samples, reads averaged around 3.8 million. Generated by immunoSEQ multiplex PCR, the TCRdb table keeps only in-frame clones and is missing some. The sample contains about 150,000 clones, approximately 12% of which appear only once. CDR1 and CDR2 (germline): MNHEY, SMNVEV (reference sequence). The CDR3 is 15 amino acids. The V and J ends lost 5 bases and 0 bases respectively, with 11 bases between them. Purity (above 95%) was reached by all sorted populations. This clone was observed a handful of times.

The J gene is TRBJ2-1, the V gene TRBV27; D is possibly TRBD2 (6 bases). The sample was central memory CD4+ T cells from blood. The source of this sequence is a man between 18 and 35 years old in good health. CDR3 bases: TGTGCCAGCAGTCAGGAGCGGGCCTCCTACAATGAGCAGTTCTTC. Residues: CASSQERASYNEQFF.